This section outlines one T cell receptor (beta chain) sequence together with its context. It has no known antigen specificity. The input lacks base qualities; no much larger clone sits a single base away. The 39 donors, aged roughly 6 to 90 years, were systemically healthy Caucasian individuals from Russia. Each donor gave 8 to 10 milliliters of peripheral blood, collected into EDTA-treated Vacutainer tubes. PBMCs were isolated by Ficoll-Paque density-gradient centrifugation, with at least 6 million obtained per sample. Trizol reagent was used to extract total RNA from the PBMCs, yielding at least 5 micrograms per sample. For every donor, flow cytometry on a PBMC aliquot measured the percentage of naive CD45RAhigh/CD27high T cells. Taken from cysteine to phenylalanine, the CDR3 has 14 residues. The retained sequence is limited to the CDR3, 42 bases, with the frame set at the first base. Trimming costs V 0 bases and J 3 bases, and their ends lie 6 bases apart. From a lookup of the germline V gene (reference sequence), CDR1 and CDR2 are LNHNV and YYDKDF.

The data stem from a study of blood T cells in healthy people across ages (dated by TCRdb to the mid-2010s). The study in broad terms: Template switching captured roughly one uniquely barcoded TCR beta cDNA molecule per two T cells in model experiments. The study measured age-related changes in TCR beta repertoire diversity using deep sequencing normalized with unique cDNA molecular identifiers. Donors were grouped into four age groups: young (average approximately 15 years), middle-aged (about 38), aged (around 62) and long-lived (just over 80). Donors of different ages were randomly distributed across sequencing lanes to avoid experimental bias. For two donors (one aged 18 to 30 and one aged 80 or older), the study analyzed two additional independent replicas of 1 million unique cDNA reads from the same blood draw.

The library was made by 5' RACE. TCRdb shows the sequencer as Illumina HiSeq 2500. A second PCR of about 7 to 12 cycles was run with a J-beta primer mix and a sample-barcoded 5' primer. A unique molecular identifier was introduced onto each TCR beta cDNA molecule by a template-switch 5' adaptor carrying 12 random nucleotides. Each sample yielded at least 3 million CDR3-containing paired-end reads. First-strand cDNA synthesis was performed from all RNA using the Mint cDNA synthesis kit, with priming by a TRBC-specific oligonucleotide. Following uracil-DNA glycosylase treatment, all cDNA underwent a first 18-cycle PCR with the universal primers M1SS and BC2_uni_R. Per the original workflow: Normalization of each sample was performed by random selection of 1 million high-quality reads, each carrying a distinct molecular identifier. Instead of being binned into consensus sequences, reads that shared molecular identifiers were thrown out. MiTCR, with a Q25 quality threshold and the strictest error-elimination algorithm, was used for CDR3 identification, clonotype clustering and error correction. A nonparametric unseen species model with Euler transformation was used to estimate lower-bound total TCR beta diversity. TCRdb handled the public reads itself, with Q25 trimming in fastp and clone calling in MiXCR, and kept productive beta chains. Identical CDR3 proteins give one entry, which carries the most common genes and DNA. TCRdb's processing, not the study's, gives the V and J calls here. The table for this sample lists about 1,500,000 distinct CDR3 sequences; 28% of them were counted only once. The ten largest clones add up to 7.7% of the sample.

Here is what the overall study found, with its caveats: The CMV infection status of donors was not known, potentially confounding age-related changes in expanded clonotypes. Compared with the aged group, the long-lived group had more naive CD4+ T cells, fewer expanded clones and increased TCR diversity, suggesting age selection. Estimates of total diversity based on one million sequenced T cells were considered lower bounds and underestimates. Observed TCR beta diversity per million T cells fell roughly linearly with age, and a significant reduction was already apparent by age approximately 41. There was a strong correlation between observed TCR beta diversity and the percentage of naive T cells measured by flow cytometry. Because profiling used bulk unsorted PBMCs, naive and antigen-experienced compartments could not be compared conclusively.

Recombination linked TRBV15 to TRBJ1-5; there is no confident call for the D gene. Material for sequencing was blood. This clonotype was obtained from a woman younger than 45 in good health. For the CDR3, the sequence is CATSRDRDNQPQHF. The sequenced DNA: TGTGCCACCAGCAGAGACCGAGACAATCAGCCCCAGCATTTT.